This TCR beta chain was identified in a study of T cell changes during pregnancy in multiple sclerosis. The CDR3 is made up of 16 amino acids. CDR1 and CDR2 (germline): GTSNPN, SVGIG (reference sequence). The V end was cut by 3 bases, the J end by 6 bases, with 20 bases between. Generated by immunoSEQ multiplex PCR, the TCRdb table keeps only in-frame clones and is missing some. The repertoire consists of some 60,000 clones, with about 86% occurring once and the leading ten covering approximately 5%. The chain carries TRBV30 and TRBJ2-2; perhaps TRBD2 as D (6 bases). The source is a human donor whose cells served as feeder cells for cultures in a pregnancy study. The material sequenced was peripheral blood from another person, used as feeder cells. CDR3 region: CAWRGRPGEKAGELFF. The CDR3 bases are TGTGCCTGGAGGGGGAGACCGGGGGAAAAAGCCGGGGAGCTGTTTTTT.